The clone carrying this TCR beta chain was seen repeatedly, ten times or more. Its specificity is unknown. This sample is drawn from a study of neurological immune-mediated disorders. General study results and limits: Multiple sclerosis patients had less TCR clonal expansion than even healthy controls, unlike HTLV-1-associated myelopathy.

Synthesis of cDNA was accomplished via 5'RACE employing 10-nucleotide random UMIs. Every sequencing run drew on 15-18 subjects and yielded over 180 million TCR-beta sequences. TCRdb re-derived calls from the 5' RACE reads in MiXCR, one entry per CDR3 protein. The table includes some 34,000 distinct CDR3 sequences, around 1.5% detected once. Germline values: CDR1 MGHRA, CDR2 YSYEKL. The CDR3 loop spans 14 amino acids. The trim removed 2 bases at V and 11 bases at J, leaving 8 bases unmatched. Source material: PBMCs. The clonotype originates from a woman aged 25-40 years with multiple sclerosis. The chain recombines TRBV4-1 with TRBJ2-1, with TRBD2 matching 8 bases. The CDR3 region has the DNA TGCGCCAGCAGCCAAACTACTAGCGGACCTCAGCAGTTCTTC. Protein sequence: CASSQTTSGPQQFF.